This passage covers 2 T cell receptor beta chains from one sample sequenced in a study of T cell repertoires in cytomegalovirus infection (dated by TCRdb to the late 2010s). Sequenced using an Illumina HiSeq 1500. The public reads were run again by TCRdb, first through fastp at Q25 and then through MiXCR, and only productive beta chains were kept. Each CDR3 protein appears once, grouped with its most common genes and DNA. The sample yields 560,000 or so distinct CDR3 sequences; more than 15% were counted once. Of the sample, roughly 25% falls within the top ten clones. Specimen: CD8+ T cells from PBMCs. The receptors were gathered from a human donor in good health (CMV status not recorded). Some clones in this sample may be carry-over from other donors' samples.

The J gene is TRBJ1-2, the V gene TRBV10-3, with unresolved D. The V gene's germline CDR1 is ENHRY and CDR2 SYGVKD. Trimming removed 3 bases at V and 5 bases at J, with 28 bases between. The CDR3 has 19 residues. The CDR3 reads CAISDVSETSIIRGYGYTF. CDR3 bases: TGTGCCATCAGTGACGTCTCCGAGACCTCGATTATCAGAGGGTATGGCTACACCTTC.

This clonotype was recorded many times. V gene TRBV28 combines with J gene TRBJ2-7; 12 bases are a match to TRBD2. After removal of 1 base from V and 3 bases from J, the junction contained 13 bases not matched to a gene. Germline CDR1 reads MDHEN; CDR2 reads SYDVKM. The CDR3 runs 19 residues. CDR3 sequence reads: CASSLSLPSTSGRVYEQYF. The CDR3 nucleotides read TGTGCCAGCAGTTTATCCCTACCCTCGACTAGCGGGAGAGTCTACGAGCAGTACTTC.